Listed below are T cell receptor beta chains from one sample, sequenced in a study of blood T cells in healthy people across ages. TCRdb re-analysed the 5' RACE reads in MiXCR, keeping a single row per CDR3 protein. The sample consists of about 640,000 distinct CDR3 sequences, 58% of them appearing once. The sample was blood. Every receptor here comes from a man between 60 and 70 years old in good health. CDR3s include the opening cysteine and the closing phenylalanine or tryptophan. Clone size is not always given. Where it is, it says once, few, many or a class for expanded clones.

J gene,clone size,V gene,CDR3 protein
TRBJ1-6,.,TRBV10-3,CAITELGPGTASPLHF
TRBJ2-3,.,TRBV12-3/TRBV12-4,CASSPGLWSTDTQYF
TRBJ2-3,.,TRBV3-1,CASSQDGKMWGTQYF
TRBJ2-7,.,TRBV2,CASSEGRGHYEQYF
TRBJ2-7,many,TRBV27,CASSLSEVGSGEQYF
TRBJ1-6,.,TRBV5-1,CASSLRAGSYNSPLHF
TRBJ2-1,.,TRBV15,CATSRDWGGPTIYNEQFF
TRBJ2-3,.,TRBV4-1,CASSQGEPSDTQYF
TRBJ2-1,many,TRBV6-1,CASRSPLAGEYNEQFF
TRBJ2-5,.,TRBV3-1,CASSQGGGPRETQYF
TRBJ2-7,.,TRBV10-3,CAISDEGRVGSYEQYF
TRBJ2-1,.,TRBV5-1,CASSFGPGGSNEQFF
TRBJ2-3,once,TRBV21-1,CARKDTQYF
TRBJ2-1,.,TRBV4-2,CASSHTSGASYNEQFF
TRBJ2-5,once,TRBV21-1,CASSKGGRGYLDEQYF
TRBJ1-2,.,TRBV3-1,CASSQILGWGGYTF
TRBJ1-2,.,TRBV20-1,CSATGWDRAHLNYGYTF
TRBJ2-1,few,TRBV28,CASSSAGQGGYNEQFF
TRBJ2-2,.,TRBV10-3,CAILPGTANTGELFF
TRBJ2-7,.,TRBV3-1,CASSQRRTGEQYF
TRBJ2-1,.,TRBV6-5,CASRDTLGYNEQFF
TRBJ2-5,.,TRBV29-1,CGVVWGDETQYF
.,few,TRBV3-1,CASSLPGQGQYEQYF
TRBJ2-3,.,TRBV20-1,CSARLAGNLDTQYF
TRBJ1-2,.,TRBV4-2,CASSQAGTQNGYTF
TRBJ2-5,.,TRBV6-6,CASSSSGTVQETQYF
TRBJ2-5,.,TRBV7-8,CASSLKWGLAGGPEETQYF
TRBJ1-6,.,TRBV28,CASSFLGVIDNSPLHF
TRBJ2-3,many,TRBV6-6,CASKRDRGTDTQYF
TRBJ2-7,.,TRBV6-6,CASRVNYEQYF
TRBJ1-2,once,TRBV5-1,CASSLFSDRVHNYGYTF
TRBJ1-4,few,TRBV5-1,CASSSTGARGLFF
TRBJ1-2,.,TRBV6-6,CASSYREGYGYTF
TRBJ1-2,.,TRBV3-1,CASSGQANYGYTF
TRBJ1-1,.,TRBV12-5,CAGGRDRGPDLNTEAFF
TRBJ2-5,few,TRBV7-2,CASSLAGRGGGETQYF
TRBJ2-3,once,TRBV11-2,CASSTRERAPDTQYF
TRBJ1-5,.,TRBV5-1,CASRPGQGNQPQHF
TRBJ2-7,few,TRBV2,CASSAMGEQYF
TRBJ2-3,.,TRBV18,CASSPPSVSTDTQYF